This is a list of T cell receptor beta chains from one sample in a study of T cells in Graves' hyperthyroidism and ophthalmopathy. TCRdb itself ran the multiplex PCR reads through MiXCR, one entry per CDR3 protein. The sample contains 540,000 or so distinct CDR3 sequences, roughly 46% of which appear only once. What was sequenced was peripheral blood or thyroid tissue (not recorded which). These receptors were taken from an adult woman with Graves' disease, either hyperthyroidism or ophthalmopathy (not recorded which). CDR3s include the opening cysteine and the closing phenylalanine or tryptophan. The order of the fields is V gene, clone size, D gene, CDR3 length, J gene, CDR3 DNA, CDR3 protein. D genes are given only for firm matches. Expanded clones are given a class, and other clones once, few, many or no size at all.

v_call: TRBV10-3; clone_size: few; d_call: .; cdr3_length: 13; j_call: TRBJ1-2; cdr3_nt: TGTGCCATCACCTCGGGGGGGAGCTATGGCTACACCTTC; cdr3_aa: CAITSGGSYGYTF
v_call: TRBV20-1; clone_size: .; d_call: .; cdr3_length: 17; j_call: TRBJ2-2; cdr3_nt: TGCAGTGCTCCGGACAGGGCCGAGACTAGCATGAACGGGGAGCTGTTTTTT; cdr3_aa: CSAPDRAETSMNGELFF
v_call: TRBV7-9; clone_size: .; d_call: TRBD1; cdr3_length: 15; j_call: TRBJ2-5; cdr3_nt: TGTGCCAGCAGCTCGGGGGTTGGGACAGGAGAGACCCAGTACTTC; cdr3_aa: CASSSGVGTGETQYF
v_call: TRBV6-4; clone_size: .; d_call: .; cdr3_length: 18; j_call: TRBJ1-5; cdr3_nt: TGTGCCAGCAGTGACTCGACGGGGGGTGGCAGAAGCAATCAGCCCCAGCATTTT; cdr3_aa: CASSDSTGGGRSNQPQHF
v_call: TRBV11-2; clone_size: many; d_call: TRBD1; cdr3_length: 14; j_call: TRBJ2-7; cdr3_nt: TGTGCCAGCGATGGGACAGCACGGGGCTACGAGCAGTACTTC; cdr3_aa: CASDGTARGYEQYF
v_call: TRBV5-1; clone_size: .; d_call: TRBD1; cdr3_length: 17; j_call: TRBJ1-3; cdr3_nt: TGCGCCAGCAGCTCCGCCATGGGACAGAGGTCCGGAAACACCATATATTTT; cdr3_aa: CASSSAMGQRSGNTIYF
v_call: TRBV20-1; clone_size: .; d_call: .; cdr3_length: 9; j_call: TRBJ2-7; cdr3_nt: TGCAGTGTTGCCGGTGAGCAGTACTTC; cdr3_aa: CSVAGEQYF
v_call: TRBV19; clone_size: .; d_call: .; cdr3_length: 16; j_call: TRBJ2-2; cdr3_nt: TGTGCCAGTAGTATCAGACAAGTTGCCAGCACCGGGGAGCTGTTTTTT; cdr3_aa: CASSIRQVASTGELFF
v_call: TRBV20-1; clone_size: .; d_call: TRBD2; cdr3_length: 16; j_call: TRBJ2-5; cdr3_nt: TGCAGTGCTAGACCCAAACTAGCGGGAGCGGGGGAGACCCAGTACTTC; cdr3_aa: CSARPKLAGAGETQYF
v_call: TRBV15; clone_size: many; d_call: .; cdr3_length: 14; j_call: TRBJ2-7; cdr3_nt: TGTGCCACCAGCAGAGATATATCAGGCTACGAGCAGTACTTC; cdr3_aa: CATSRDISGYEQYF
v_call: TRBV19; clone_size: .; d_call: .; cdr3_length: 15; j_call: TRBJ1-1; cdr3_nt: TGTGCCAGCAGCTTAATGGGGACACTCAACGCTGGAGCTTTCTTT; cdr3_aa: CASSLMGTLNAGAFF
v_call: TRBV2; clone_size: .; d_call: .; cdr3_length: 13; j_call: TRBJ2-7; cdr3_nt: TGTGCCAGCAGTGTCGGGAGAACAGGCGAGCAGTACTTC; cdr3_aa: CASSVGRTGEQYF
v_call: TRBV18; clone_size: many; d_call: .; cdr3_length: 12; j_call: TRBJ1-5; cdr3_nt: TGTGCCAGTGGGAGCTTGAGGCAGCCCCAGCATTTT; cdr3_aa: CASGSLRQPQHF
v_call: TRBV5-4; clone_size: many; d_call: .; cdr3_length: 15; j_call: TRBJ2-5; cdr3_nt: TGTGCCAGCAGCGCGGACTTAGCCACACAAGAGACCCAGTACTTC; cdr3_aa: CASSADLATQETQYF
v_call: TRBV7-9; clone_size: once; d_call: .; cdr3_length: 15; j_call: TRBJ1-6; cdr3_nt: TGTGCCAGCAGCCCCCCTTCGGGGGGGAATTCACCCCTCCACTTT; cdr3_aa: CASSPPSGGNSPLHF
v_call: TRBV11-2; clone_size: .; d_call: .; cdr3_length: 14; j_call: TRBJ1-4; cdr3_nt: TGTGCCAGCAGCTCTAGGGGAACTAATGAAAAACTGTTTTTT; cdr3_aa: CASSSRGTNEKLFF
v_call: TRBV13; clone_size: .; d_call: .; cdr3_length: 15; j_call: TRBJ2-2; cdr3_nt: TGTGCCAGCAGCTTAAGGGGCTTTAGGACCGGGGAGCTGTTTTTT; cdr3_aa: CASSLRGFRTGELFF
v_call: TRBV10-3; clone_size: .; d_call: TRBD2; cdr3_length: 17; j_call: TRBJ2-2; cdr3_nt: TGTGCCATCAGCCCCGGACTAGCGGGCGCGAACACCGGGGAGCTGTTTTTT; cdr3_aa: CAISPGLAGANTGELFF
v_call: TRBV25-1; clone_size: .; d_call: .; cdr3_length: 13; j_call: TRBJ2-7; cdr3_nt: TGTGCCAGCAACCGACAGGTGAACTACGAGCAGTACTTC; cdr3_aa: CASNRQVNYEQYF
v_call: TRBV13; clone_size: many; d_call: TRBD1; cdr3_length: 18; j_call: TRBJ1-2; cdr3_nt: TGTGCCAGCAGCTCAACTAACAATTGGGACAGCAGAAGCTATGGCTACACCTTC; cdr3_aa: CASSSTNNWDSRSYGYTF
v_call: TRBV24-1; clone_size: .; d_call: .; cdr3_length: 15; j_call: TRBJ2-1; cdr3_nt: TGTGCCACCAGTGGCCGACTGGCCTCCTACAATGAGCAGTTCTTC; cdr3_aa: CATSGRLASYNEQFF
v_call: TRBV10-3; clone_size: .; d_call: .; cdr3_length: 15; j_call: TRBJ2-6; cdr3_nt: TGTGCCATCAGTGAAGACGAGTCTGGGGCCAACGTCCTGACTTTC; cdr3_aa: CAISEDESGANVLTF
v_call: TRBV20-1; clone_size: .; d_call: TRBD1; cdr3_length: 14; j_call: TRBJ1-5; cdr3_nt: TGCAGTGCTAGAGGCGGGACAGCTAATCAGCCCCAGCATTTT; cdr3_aa: CSARGGTANQPQHF
v_call: TRBV9; clone_size: .; d_call: .; cdr3_length: 15; j_call: TRBJ2-7; cdr3_nt: TGTGCCAGCAGCGTAGGGTCAGACGCAACCTACGAGCAGTACTTC; cdr3_aa: CASSVGSDATYEQYF
v_call: TRBV6-5; clone_size: many; d_call: .; cdr3_length: 14; j_call: TRBJ2-7; cdr3_nt: TGTGCCAGCGCCCCTCGGCCCCGCTCCTACGAGCAGTACTTC; cdr3_aa: CASAPRPRSYEQYF
v_call: TRBV10-3; clone_size: .; d_call: .; cdr3_length: 12; j_call: TRBJ2-7; cdr3_nt: TGTGCCATCCGGGCCGGCTCCTACGAGCAGTACTTC; cdr3_aa: CAIRAGSYEQYF
v_call: TRBV7-2; clone_size: few; d_call: .; cdr3_length: 15; j_call: TRBJ1-6; cdr3_nt: TGTGCCAGCAGCTTTGCGGGGGCTCTGAATTCACCCCTCCACTTT; cdr3_aa: CASSFAGALNSPLHF
v_call: TRBV19; clone_size: many; d_call: .; cdr3_length: 15; j_call: TRBJ1-5; cdr3_nt: TGTGCCAGTACTGTTCGGACAGCCACAAATCAGCCCCAGCATTTT; cdr3_aa: CASTVRTATNQPQHF
v_call: TRBV6-5; clone_size: few; d_call: TRBD1; cdr3_length: 14; j_call: TRBJ2-7; cdr3_nt: TGTGCCAGTCAGAGACCGGGACAGGGCTACGAGCAGTACTTC; cdr3_aa: CASQRPGQGYEQYF
v_call: TRBV7-9; clone_size: .; d_call: .; cdr3_length: 13; j_call: TRBJ1-5; cdr3_nt: TGTGCCAGTAGTGAGGACACCGGAGGGTCCCAGCATTTT; cdr3_aa: CASSEDTGGSQHF
v_call: TRBV20-1; clone_size: many; d_call: .; cdr3_length: 13; j_call: TRBJ1-2; cdr3_nt: TGCAGTGCTAGGCGCGGGGGGGAGGATGGCTACACCTTC; cdr3_aa: CSARRGGEDGYTF
v_call: TRBV6-5; clone_size: many; d_call: TRBD1; cdr3_length: 13; j_call: TRBJ1-1; cdr3_nt: TGTGCCAGCAATTCCGGGACAGGAGGAGAAGCTTTCTTT; cdr3_aa: CASNSGTGGEAFF
v_call: TRBV2; clone_size: many; d_call: TRBD1; cdr3_length: 14; j_call: TRBJ1-4; cdr3_nt: TGTGCCAGCAGTGAAAGCAGGGGGCTTGAAAAACTGTTTTTT; cdr3_aa: CASSESRGLEKLFF
v_call: TRBV20-1; clone_size: .; d_call: .; cdr3_length: 12; j_call: TRBJ2-3; cdr3_nt: TGCAGTGCTAGTCAGGGCCCAGATACGCAGTATTTT; cdr3_aa: CSASQGPDTQYF
v_call: TRBV25-1; clone_size: few; d_call: .; cdr3_length: 12; j_call: TRBJ1-1; cdr3_nt: TGTGCCAGCAGTACACTGGCCACTGAAGCTTTCTTT; cdr3_aa: CASSTLATEAFF
v_call: TRBV7-3; clone_size: once; d_call: .; cdr3_length: 18; j_call: TRBJ2-6; cdr3_nt: TGTGCCAGCAGCTTAACGCGGGGCCCTAGCTCTGGGGCCAACGTCCTGACTTTC; cdr3_aa: CASSLTRGPSSGANVLTF
v_call: TRBV28; clone_size: .; d_call: .; cdr3_length: 16; j_call: TRBJ1-1; cdr3_nt: TGTGCCAGCAGTTCCCGAATAGCGGGGGTGAGCACTGAAGCTTTCTTT; cdr3_aa: CASSSRIAGVSTEAFF
v_call: TRBV7-3; clone_size: many; d_call: .; cdr3_length: 11; j_call: TRBJ1-3; cdr3_nt: TGTGCCAGCATGAGGTGGAACACCATATATTTT; cdr3_aa: CASMRWNTIYF